These 13 T cell receptor beta chains share one sample of origin, sequenced in a study of blood T cell repertoires in COVID-19 (dated by TCRdb to 2018 to 2020). Libraries were made using the immunoSEQ multiplex PCR assay. TCRdb holds this immuneACCESS table with in-frame rearrangements only. Some clones are missing; in checked studies, unresolved V genes explain under half, and the rest has no known cause. In all, the sample holds over 90,000 clones, and more than 75% of those were seen once. 3% of the sample lies in the top ten. Sequencing was performed on peripheral blood. All receptors derive from a man aged 50-59 years with active or convalescent COVID-19.

This clone was picked up a small number of times. The DNA of the CDR3 is TGTGCCAGCAGTTACGTTTTCGGGGGACAAGAGACCCAGTACTTC. This encodes CASSYVFGGQETQYF. The gene calls are TRBV6-2 or TRBV6-3 and TRBJ2-5, with a possible D match to TRBD2 (6 bases). Looked up from germline, CDR1 is MNHEY and CDR2 is SVGEGT. V lost 2 bases, J lost 2 bases, and 12 bases lay in between. CDR3 length equals 15 residues.

This sequence joins TRBV6-5 and TRBJ2-2, with 7 bases lining up with TRBD1. The germline V gene encodes CDR1 MNHEY and CDR2 SVGAGI. Losses at the gene ends were 6 bases for V and 6 bases for J; bases not matched to a gene: 10. The CDR3 has 15 residues. The CDR3: CASSRRQGWAGELFF. CDR3 sequence (DNA): TGTGCCAGCAGCCGCAGACAGGGCTGGGCCGGGGAGCTGTTTTTT.

The genes are TRBV6-5 and TRBJ1-4, with 10 nucleotides matching TRBD1. The CDR3 runs to 14 residues. Looked up from germline, CDR1 is MNHEY and CDR2 is SVGAGI. V gave up 5 bases and J gave up 8 bases; unmatched junction bases: 5. The chain's CDR3 is CASSPTGGVEKLFF. The CDR3 bases are TGTGCCAGCAGTCCGACAGGGGGCGTGGAAAAACTGTTTTTT.

The J gene is TRBJ2-7, the V gene TRBV7-2; D gene uncertain. The CDR3 has 12 residues. The V end was cut by 5 bases, the J end by 3 bases, with 8 bases between. Germline CDR1 and CDR2: SGHTA and FQGNSA. CDR3 nucleotides: TGTGCCAGCAGCCGTTTAGACTACGAGCAGTACTTC. Translating gives CASSRLDYEQYF.

The chain combines TRBV4-1 with TRBJ1-5; a possible D gene is TRBD1 (5 bases). Looked up from germline, CDR1 is MGHRA and CDR2 is YSYEKL. There are 16 residues in the CDR3. The V end was cut by 4 bases, the J end by 2 bases, with 15 bases between. CDR3 in DNA: TGCGCCAGCAGCCCCCAAGAGTGGGGGGGCAATCAGCCCCAGCATTTT. This codes for CASSPQEWGGNQPQHF.

This clone was seen just once. The rearrangement uses TRBV27 and TRBJ2-3; TRBD2 matches 11 bases. The CDR3 has 17 residues. V shed 5 bases, J shed 2 bases, and the junction held 9 bases outside the gene matches. Germline-derived CDR1 and CDR2 are MNHEY and SMNVEV (reference sequence). The DNA for the CDR3 is TGTGCCAGCAGTCCTCCCCGACTAGCGGGGTACACAGATACGCAGTATTTT. The encoded protein is CASSPPRLAGYTDTQYF.

The chain recombines TRBV6-5 with TRBJ1-2; TRBD1 matches 9 bases. V lost 6 bases, J lost 8 bases, and 10 bases stayed unmatched. The CDR3 has 14 amino acids. Germline V gene lookup returns CDR1 MNHEY and CDR2 SVGAGI. The CDR3 region is CASSQTGTGIGYTF. Here the CDR3 DNA reads TGTGCCAGCAGCCAAACGGGGACAGGGATAGGCTACACCTTC.

The chain couples TRBV28 to TRBJ1-5; D not certain. The V gene's germline CDR1 is MDHEN and CDR2 SYDVKM. The CDR3 runs to 13 residues. V was trimmed by 5 bases and J by 0 bases, leaving 5 bases between them. Written as DNA, the CDR3 is TGTGCCAGCAGTCCCTATAGCAATCAGCCCCAGCATTTT. Encoded protein: CASSPYSNQPQHF.

The chain joins TRBV27 to TRBJ1-6, with D possibly being TRBD1 (6 bases). CDR1 is MNHEY, CDR2 SMNVEV, per germline (reference sequence). The CDR3 covers 13 residues. V gave up 8 bases and J gave up 7 bases, with 12 bases separating them. In nucleotides, the CDR3 is TGTGCCAGCGCCAGGGGCCTGAATTCACCCCTCCACTTT. Translation: CASARGLNSPLHF.

The DNA of the CDR3 is TGTGCCAGCAGCTTAGGACAGGCGAACACCGGGGAGCTGTTTTTT. Its translation is CASSLGQANTGELFF. The V and J genes are TRBV7-7 and TRBJ2-2; D possibly corresponds to TRBD1 (6 bases). V was cut by 1 base and J by 0 bases, with 6 bases left in between. The CDR3 is 15 amino acids. Germline CDR1 SSHAT, CDR2 FNYEAQ (reference sequence).

This chain joins TRBV7-2 and TRBJ1-6, with 9 bases fitting TRBD1. Germline values: CDR1 SGHTA, CDR2 FQGNSA. The CDR3 contains 17 residues. V was clipped by 5 bases and J by 3 bases; unmatched bases: 8. For the CDR3, the DNA is TGTGCCAGCAGCACGTGGACAGGGGACGTCTATAATTCACCCCTCCACTTT. This gives the protein CASSTWTGDVYNSPLHF.

In nucleotides, the CDR3 is TGCGCCAGCAGCCAACGTAGTGGAGGAGGGAGCAATCAGCCCCAGCATTTT. Translation: CASSQRSGGGSNQPQHF. The chain has TRBV4-1 and TRBJ1-5; D unclear. The CDR3 runs to 17 residues. The germline V gene encodes CDR1 MGHRA and CDR2 YSYEKL. V dropped 2 bases and J dropped 1 base, with 15 bases sitting between them.

In this sample, this clone turned up once. This sequence joins TRBV6-1 and TRBJ2-5; 7 bases align to TRBD1. V was clipped by 0 bases and J by 5 bases; unmatched bases: 6. Germline values: CDR1 MNHNS, CDR2 SASEGT. The CDR3 has 15 amino acids. CDR3 residues: CASSEAWTGSETQYF. The CDR3 coding sequence is TGTGCCAGCAGTGAAGCCTGGACAGGTTCTGAGACCCAGTACTTC.